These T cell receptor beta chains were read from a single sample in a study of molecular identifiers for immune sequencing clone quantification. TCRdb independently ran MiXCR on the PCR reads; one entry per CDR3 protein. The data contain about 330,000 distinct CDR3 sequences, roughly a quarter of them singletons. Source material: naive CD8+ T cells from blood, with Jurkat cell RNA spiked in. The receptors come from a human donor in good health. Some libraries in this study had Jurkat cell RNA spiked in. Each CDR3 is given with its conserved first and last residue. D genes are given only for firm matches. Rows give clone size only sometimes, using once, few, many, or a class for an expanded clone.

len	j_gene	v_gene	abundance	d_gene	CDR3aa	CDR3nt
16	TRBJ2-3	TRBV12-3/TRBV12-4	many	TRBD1	CASSSYGQGVVDTQYF	TGTGCCAGCAGTTCCTACGGACAGGGGGTAGTGGATACGCAGTATTTT
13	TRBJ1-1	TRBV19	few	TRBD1	CASSMTGFTEAFF	TGTGCCAGTAGTATGACAGGGTTCACTGAAGCTTTCTTT
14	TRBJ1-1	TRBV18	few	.	CASSPPGSFTEAFF	TGTGCCAGCTCACCACCTGGGTCTTTCACTGAAGCTTTCTTT
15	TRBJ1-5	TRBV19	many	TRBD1	CASTLTGARNQPQHF	TGTGCCAGTACCTTGACAGGGGCCCGCAATCAGCCCCAGCATTTT
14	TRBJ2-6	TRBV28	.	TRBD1	CASRTGAGANVLAF	TGTGCCAGCCGAACAGGGGCTGGGGCCAACGTCCTGGCTTTC
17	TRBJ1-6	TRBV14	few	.	CASSPGRQSSYNSPLHF	TGTGCCAGCAGCCCGGGACGGCAAAGCTCCTATAATTCACCCCTCCACTTT
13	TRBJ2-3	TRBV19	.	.	CASHTGGLDTQYF	TGTGCCAGCCATACGGGGGGCTTAGATACGCAGTATTTT
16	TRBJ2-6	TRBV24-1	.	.	CATSDRTALGANVLPF	TGTGCCACCAGTGATAGGACAGCATTAGGGGCCAACGTCCTGCCTTTC
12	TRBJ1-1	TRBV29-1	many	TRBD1	CSVPRQGGEAFF	TGCAGCGTTCCGAGACAGGGGGGTGAAGCTTTCTTT
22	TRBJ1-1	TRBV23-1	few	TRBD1	CASSHQSTGTGFICIGNTEAFF	TGCGCCAGCAGTCACCAATCTACCGGGACAGGGTTTATTTGTATTGGGAACACTGAAGCTTTCTTT
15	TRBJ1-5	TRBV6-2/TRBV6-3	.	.	CASRLDSSSNQPQHF	TGTGCCAGCAGGTTGGACAGCTCGAGCAATCAGCCCCAGCATTTT
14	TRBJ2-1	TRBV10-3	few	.	CAISEVLGYNEQFF	TGTGCCATCAGTGAGGTCTTGGGTTACAATGAGCAGTTCTTC
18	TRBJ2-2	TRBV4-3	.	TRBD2	CASSQEAGTSGNTGELFF	TGCGCCAGCAGCCAAGAGGCCGGGACTAGCGGCAACACCGGGGAGCTGTTTTTT
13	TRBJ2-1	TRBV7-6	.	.	CASSPPPGNEQFF	TGTGCCAGCAGCCCCCCTCCGGGGAATGAGCAGTTCTTC
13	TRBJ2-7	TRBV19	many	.	CASSDGSPYEQYF	TGTGCCAGTAGTGACGGGTCCCCCTACGAGCAGTACTTC
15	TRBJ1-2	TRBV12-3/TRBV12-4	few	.	CASSLRGARVYGYTF	TGTGCCAGCAGTCTCCGGGGGGCGCGGGTCTATGGCTACACCTTC
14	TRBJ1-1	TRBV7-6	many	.	CASSAETDSPVAFF	TGTGCCAGCAGCGCGGAGACGGACAGCCCAGTAGCTTTCTTT
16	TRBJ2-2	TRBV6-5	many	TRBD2	CASSPPAGEGTGELFF	TGTGCCAGCAGTCCCCCAGCGGGAGAAGGTACCGGGGAGCTGTTTTTT